A selection of T cell receptor beta chains follows, all from one sample in a study of blood T cells in healthy people across ages. A single record per CDR3 protein comes from TCRdb applying MiXCR to the 5' RACE reads. Of about 1.6 million distinct CDR3 sequences in the sample, roughly a third are singletons; the top ten hold about 11%. Sequencing was carried out using blood. These receptor sequences come from a woman aged 25 to 39 in good health. The CDR3 runs from the conserved cysteine through the conserved F or W. Each record gives: D gene, J gene, V gene, clone size, CDR3 DNA, CDR3 protein. A D gene is named only where the DNA matches it firmly. The size of a clone is reported for some rows only, either as once, few or many, or as a class for expanded clones.

d_call: -
j_call: TRBJ2-6
v_call: TRBV5-1
clone_size: -
cdr3_nt: TGCGCCAGCAGCTTAGCTGGTACCCTTCCTGGGGCCAACGTCCTGACTTTC
cdr3_aa: CASSLAGTLPGANVLTF

d_call: -
j_call: TRBJ2-7
v_call: TRBV4-1
clone_size: few
cdr3_nt: TGCGCCAGCAGCCAAGAAGGGACATTCGGGGGGCAGTACTTC
cdr3_aa: CASSQEGTFGGQYF

d_call: -
j_call: TRBJ2-1
v_call: TRBV21-1
clone_size: -
cdr3_nt: TGTGCCAGCAGCGATGGACTAGCGGGAGTAGAGGCTTGGAATGAGCAGTTCTTC
cdr3_aa: CASSDGLAGVEAWNEQFF

d_call: TRBD2
j_call: TRBJ2-1
v_call: TRBV15
clone_size: few
cdr3_nt: TGTGCCACCAGCAGAGATCTGAACGGGGGGGCCTATTCCAATGAGCAGTTCTTC
cdr3_aa: CATSRDLNGGAYSNEQFF

d_call: -
j_call: TRBJ1-4
v_call: TRBV10-3
clone_size: -
cdr3_nt: TGTGCCATCAGTCCGGCAACTAATGAAAAACTGTTTTTT
cdr3_aa: CAISPATNEKLFF

d_call: TRBD2
j_call: TRBJ2-7
v_call: TRBV20-1
clone_size: -
cdr3_nt: TGCAGTGCTAGAGATTCGCGGGGGGGCTCCTACAATGAGCAGTACTTC
cdr3_aa: CSARDSRGGSYNEQYF

d_call: -
j_call: TRBJ2-7
v_call: TRBV29-1
clone_size: many
cdr3_nt: TGCAGCGTCCCGTGGGGTGGCGAGCAGTACTTC
cdr3_aa: CSVPWGGEQYF

d_call: TRBD2
j_call: TRBJ2-1
v_call: TRBV29-1
clone_size: many
cdr3_nt: TGCAGCGTTGTAACTAGCGGGATCTCCTACAATGAGCAGTTCTTC
cdr3_aa: CSVVTSGISYNEQFF

d_call: -
j_call: TRBJ1-1
v_call: TRBV7-9
clone_size: many
cdr3_nt: TGTGCCAGCAGCCCAGAGAACACTGAAGCTTTCTTT
cdr3_aa: CASSPENTEAFF

d_call: -
j_call: TRBJ2-3
v_call: TRBV15
clone_size: few
cdr3_nt: TGTGCCACCAGCAGAGAATGGGGGAGCACAGATACGCAGTATTTT
cdr3_aa: CATSREWGSTDTQYF

d_call: TRBD1
j_call: TRBJ2-7
v_call: TRBV7-2
clone_size: -
cdr3_nt: TGTGCCAGCAGCTACGGGACAGGGGTTTTCTACGAGCAGTACTTC
cdr3_aa: CASSYGTGVFYEQYF

d_call: -
j_call: TRBJ2-1
v_call: TRBV28
clone_size: -
cdr3_nt: TGTGCCAGCAGGGTACAGGGCCTTAACAATGAGCAGTTCTTC
cdr3_aa: CASRVQGLNNEQFF

d_call: TRBD2
j_call: TRBJ2-3
v_call: TRBV27
clone_size: few
cdr3_nt: TGTGCCAGCAGGCGGACTAGCGGGATTAGGACAGATACGCAGTATTTT
cdr3_aa: CASRRTSGIRTDTQYF

d_call: TRBD1
j_call: TRBJ1-2
v_call: TRBV12-3/TRBV12-4
clone_size: -
cdr3_nt: TGTGCCAGCAGTTTAACCTGGGACAGCTATGGCTACACCTTC
cdr3_aa: CASSLTWDSYGYTF

d_call: TRBD1
j_call: TRBJ2-5
v_call: TRBV15
clone_size: -
cdr3_nt: TGTGCCACCAGCAGAGGCGATACAGGGGGACTCGAGACCCAGTACTTC
cdr3_aa: CATSRGDTGGLETQYF

d_call: -
j_call: TRBJ2-3
v_call: TRBV27
clone_size: -
cdr3_nt: TGTGCCAGCAGTCCCCCGAGGGGGGATGCTAGCACAGATACGCGGTATTTT
cdr3_aa: CASSPPRGDASTDTRYF

d_call: TRBD1
j_call: TRBJ1-1
v_call: TRBV7-8
clone_size: few
cdr3_nt: TGTGCCAGCAGCCTATACACAGGGGGCGTCCCTGAAGCTTTCTTT
cdr3_aa: CASSLYTGGVPEAFF

d_call: TRBD2
j_call: TRBJ2-1
v_call: TRBV4-2
clone_size: -
cdr3_nt: TGTGCCAGCAGCCAAGATCGGGCGGGAGCTTGGAATGAGCAGTTCTTC
cdr3_aa: CASSQDRAGAWNEQFF

d_call: -
j_call: TRBJ2-2
v_call: TRBV6-2/TRBV6-3
clone_size: -
cdr3_nt: TGTGCCAGCAGTTCTACGGGGCGGCCTGGGTACACCGGGGAGCTGTTTTTT
cdr3_aa: CASSSTGRPGYTGELFF

d_call: -
j_call: TRBJ2-1
v_call: TRBV5-6
clone_size: -
cdr3_nt: TGTGCCAGCAGCTTGGGAGGTCCGGGTACCTACAATGAGCAGTTCTTC
cdr3_aa: CASSLGGPGTYNEQFF

d_call: -
j_call: TRBJ2-7
v_call: TRBV4-2
clone_size: many
cdr3_nt: TGTGCCAGCAGCCAAGGGATCGGGGAACGATCTCCCTACGAGCAGTACTTC
cdr3_aa: CASSQGIGERSPYEQYF

d_call: -
j_call: TRBJ2-1
v_call: TRBV6-6
clone_size: -
cdr3_nt: TGTGCCAGCAGCGGAGATTCAACGACGGATTACAATGAGCAGTTCTTC
cdr3_aa: CASSGDSTTDYNEQFF

d_call: -
j_call: TRBJ2-1
v_call: TRBV24-1
clone_size: -
cdr3_nt: TGTGCCACCAGTGATTTGGGAGGGCCTGGGAATGAGCAGTTCTTC
cdr3_aa: CATSDLGGPGNEQFF

d_call: TRBD2
j_call: TRBJ2-1
v_call: TRBV20-1
clone_size: -
cdr3_nt: TGCAGTACTAGACCCACGGGGACTAGCGGGCTTTACAATGAGCAGTTCTTC
cdr3_aa: CSTRPTGTSGLYNEQFF

d_call: -
j_call: TRBJ2-7
v_call: TRBV27
clone_size: -
cdr3_nt: TGTGCCGGCAGTTTTGTTTGGCGAAACCGGGATCACTCCTACGAGCAGTACTTC
cdr3_aa: CAGSFVWRNRDHSYEQYF

d_call: -
j_call: TRBJ2-7
v_call: TRBV6-1
clone_size: -
cdr3_nt: TGTGCCAGCAGGGCGGGGCAGGTAGGCGAGCAGTACTTC
cdr3_aa: CASRAGQVGEQYF

d_call: TRBD2
j_call: TRBJ2-7
v_call: TRBV6-2/TRBV6-3
clone_size: many
cdr3_nt: TGTGCCAGCAGCCCAAGACTAGCGGCACAAAGAGAGCAGTACTTC
cdr3_aa: CASSPRLAAQREQYF

d_call: -
j_call: TRBJ2-3
v_call: TRBV9
clone_size: -
cdr3_nt: TGTGCCAGCAGCGTAGCTCGCCAAGGAAGCACAGATACGCAGTATTTT
cdr3_aa: CASSVARQGSTDTQYF

d_call: TRBD2
j_call: TRBJ2-3
v_call: TRBV2
clone_size: -
cdr3_nt: TGTACCAGCGGGGACGGTACGCAGTATTTT
cdr3_aa: CTSGDGTQYF

d_call: TRBD2
j_call: TRBJ2-1
v_call: TRBV7-2
clone_size: -
cdr3_nt: TGTGCCAGCAGCCCCCTTACTAGCGCCCTAGGGAATGAGCAGTTCTTC
cdr3_aa: CASSPLTSALGNEQFF

d_call: TRBD1
j_call: TRBJ1-6
v_call: TRBV2
clone_size: -
cdr3_nt: TGTGCCAGCAGCTCGACAGGGCATCCACCCCTCCACTTT
cdr3_aa: CASSSTGHPPLHF

d_call: -
j_call: TRBJ2-5
v_call: TRBV15
clone_size: few
cdr3_nt: TGTGCCACCAGCAGAGCCGGGGGCAGGGGGGAGACCCAGTACTTC
cdr3_aa: CATSRAGGRGETQYF

d_call: -
j_call: TRBJ2-1
v_call: TRBV27
clone_size: few
cdr3_nt: TGTGCCAGCAGTTTCTTGGCAGCCCCTACCTACAATGAGCAGTTCTTC
cdr3_aa: CASSFLAAPTYNEQFF

d_call: -
j_call: TRBJ1-2
v_call: TRBV13
clone_size: -
cdr3_nt: TGTGCCAGCAGCTTAGGCCGGCGGACCGGGACCGGCTACACCTTC
cdr3_aa: CASSLGRRTGTGYTF

d_call: -
j_call: TRBJ2-5
v_call: TRBV30
clone_size: -
cdr3_nt: TGTGCCTGGAGTCCCCCCTTGGGCCAGTTATACCAAGAGACCCAGTACTTC
cdr3_aa: CAWSPPLGQLYQETQYF

d_call: -
j_call: TRBJ1-1
v_call: TRBV5-5
clone_size: -
cdr3_nt: TGTGCCAGCAGCGTATCGGTCCCAGGAGAAGCTTTCTTT
cdr3_aa: CASSVSVPGEAFF

d_call: -
j_call: TRBJ2-3
v_call: TRBV29-1
clone_size: -
cdr3_nt: TGCAGCGTTGGGGGGGCAAATACGCAGTATTTT
cdr3_aa: CSVGGANTQYF

d_call: TRBD2
j_call: TRBJ2-3
v_call: TRBV20-1
clone_size: few
cdr3_nt: TGCAGTGCTAGAGATGTCCGGACTAGTCATCCAGATACGCAGTATTTT
cdr3_aa: CSARDVRTSHPDTQYF

d_call: TRBD2
j_call: TRBJ2-3
v_call: TRBV4-1
clone_size: -
cdr3_nt: TGCGCCAGCAGCCATTTTGGTAGCGGGAAGGGGGATACGCAGTATTTT
cdr3_aa: CASSHFGSGKGDTQYF

d_call: -
j_call: TRBJ2-1
v_call: TRBV11-1
clone_size: few
cdr3_nt: TGTGCCAGCAGTCGAGGGCCCGACAAAAACGGGTTCTTC
cdr3_aa: CASSRGPDKNGFF

d_call: -
j_call: TRBJ2-5
v_call: TRBV20-1
clone_size: -
cdr3_nt: TGCAGTGCAGCAGCCCACCAGGGGGGGGAGACCCAGTACTTC
cdr3_aa: CSAAAHQGGETQYF

d_call: -
j_call: TRBJ2-1
v_call: TRBV18
clone_size: once
cdr3_nt: TGTGCCAGCTCACCAAAAACTTCTCAGTCCGGACAGTTCTTC
cdr3_aa: CASSPKTSQSGQFF

d_call: -
j_call: TRBJ1-5
v_call: TRBV27
clone_size: few
cdr3_nt: TGTGCCAGCAGTTTATCCGGGTATCAGCCCCAGCATTTT
cdr3_aa: CASSLSGYQPQHF

d_call: -
j_call: TRBJ2-1
v_call: TRBV20-1
clone_size: few
cdr3_nt: TGCAGTGCTAGAGAGGAGGTACGATCCTACAATGAGCAGTTCTTC
cdr3_aa: CSAREEVRSYNEQFF

d_call: -
j_call: TRBJ1-2
v_call: TRBV5-1
clone_size: many
cdr3_nt: TGCGCCAGCAGCTTGGTTGGGGATGGCTACACCTTC
cdr3_aa: CASSLVGDGYTF

d_call: -
j_call: TRBJ2-1
v_call: TRBV29-1
clone_size: many
cdr3_nt: TGCAGCGTTGTAGGGGGGTTTTTCTCCTACAATGAGCAGTTCTTC
cdr3_aa: CSVVGGFFSYNEQFF

d_call: TRBD1
j_call: TRBJ1-1
v_call: TRBV28
clone_size: once
cdr3_nt: TGTGCCAGCAGTTTTGAGGCCGGGACAGGAGCGAACACTGAAGCTTTCTTT
cdr3_aa: CASSFEAGTGANTEAFF

d_call: -
j_call: TRBJ2-1
v_call: TRBV13
clone_size: many
cdr3_nt: TGTGCCAGCAGCTTAAGGACATCTAGGGCCTACAATGAGCAGTTCTTC
cdr3_aa: CASSLRTSRAYNEQFF

d_call: -
j_call: TRBJ1-6
v_call: TRBV12-3/TRBV12-4
clone_size: -
cdr3_nt: TGTGCCAGCAGTTTAGGCGTTGGTTCACCCCTCCACTTT
cdr3_aa: CASSLGVGSPLHF

d_call: TRBD1
j_call: TRBJ1-4
v_call: TRBV20-1
clone_size: -
cdr3_nt: TGCAGTGCTAGTGGTGGGACAGGGGGAGAAAAACTGTTTTTT
cdr3_aa: CSASGGTGGEKLFF

d_call: -
j_call: TRBJ2-7
v_call: TRBV4-2
clone_size: -
cdr3_nt: TGTGCCAGCAGCCAAGATGAAGGAGGGGTTGGTTACGAGCAGTACTTC
cdr3_aa: CASSQDEGGVGYEQYF

d_call: TRBD2
j_call: TRBJ2-3
v_call: TRBV10-3
clone_size: many
cdr3_nt: TGTGCCATCAATCCTGTCCCTACTAGCGGGGACCCCGTTGGCACAGATACGCAGTATTTT
cdr3_aa: CAINPVPTSGDPVGTDTQYF

d_call: -
j_call: TRBJ1-5
v_call: TRBV20-1
clone_size: few
cdr3_nt: TGCAGTGCTAGACGGGACAATCAGCCCCAGCATTTT
cdr3_aa: CSARRDNQPQHF

d_call: TRBD1
j_call: TRBJ2-7
v_call: TRBV20-1
clone_size: -
cdr3_nt: TGCAGTGCTAGAGCCGACAGGGCAAACTACGAGCAGTACTTC
cdr3_aa: CSARADRANYEQYF

d_call: -
j_call: TRBJ1-2
v_call: TRBV14
clone_size: few
cdr3_nt: TGTGCCAGCAGTCGGGGAAATAACTATGGCTACACCTTC
cdr3_aa: CASSRGNNYGYTF